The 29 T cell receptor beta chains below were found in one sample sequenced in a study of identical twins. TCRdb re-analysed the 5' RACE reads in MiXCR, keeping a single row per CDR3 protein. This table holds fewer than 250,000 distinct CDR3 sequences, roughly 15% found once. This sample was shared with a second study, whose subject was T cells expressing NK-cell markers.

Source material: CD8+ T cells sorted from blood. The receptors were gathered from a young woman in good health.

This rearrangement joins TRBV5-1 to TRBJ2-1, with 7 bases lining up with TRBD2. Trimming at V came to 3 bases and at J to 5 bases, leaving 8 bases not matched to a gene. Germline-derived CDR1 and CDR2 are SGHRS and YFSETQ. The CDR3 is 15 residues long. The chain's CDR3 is CASSSASGIDNEQFF. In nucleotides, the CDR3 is TGCGCCAGCAGCTCGGCTAGCGGCATTGACAATGAGCAGTTCTTC. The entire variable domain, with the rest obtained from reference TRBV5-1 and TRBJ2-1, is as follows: KAGVTQTPRYLIKTRGQQVTLSCSPISGHRSVSWYQQTPGQGLQFLFEYFSETQRNKGNFPGRFSGRQFSNSRSEMNVSTLELGDSALYLCASSSASGIDNEQFFGPGTRLTVL.

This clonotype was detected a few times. The CDR3 loop is CASSNRDRRTDTQYF. The CDR3, as DNA: TGCGCCAGCAGCAACCGGGACAGACGCACAGATACGCAGTATTTT. The V call is TRBV4-1, the J call TRBJ2-3; 7 nucleotides line up with TRBD1. Looked up from germline, CDR1 is MGHRA and CDR2 is YSYEKL. V dropped 5 bases and J dropped 1; count of bases not matched to a gene: 6. The CDR3 extends over 15 amino acids.

CDR3 region: CASSPTRTGELFF. DNA for the CDR3: TGCGCCAGCAGCCCCACCAGAACCGGGGAGCTGTTTTTT. J is TRBJ2-2 and V is TRBV4-3, with D hard to call. The V and J ends lost 4 bases and 5 bases respectively, with 8 bases between them. The CDR3 runs to 13 residues. Germline CDR1 is LGHNA and CDR2 is YSLEER.

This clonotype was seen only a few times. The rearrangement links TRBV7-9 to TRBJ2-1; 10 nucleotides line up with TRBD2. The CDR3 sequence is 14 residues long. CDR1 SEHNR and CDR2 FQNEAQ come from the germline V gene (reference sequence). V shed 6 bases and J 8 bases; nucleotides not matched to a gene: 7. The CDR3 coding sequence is TGTGCCAGCAGGCTAGCGGGAGTTCTGGATGAGCAGTTCTTC. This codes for CASRLAGVLDEQFF.

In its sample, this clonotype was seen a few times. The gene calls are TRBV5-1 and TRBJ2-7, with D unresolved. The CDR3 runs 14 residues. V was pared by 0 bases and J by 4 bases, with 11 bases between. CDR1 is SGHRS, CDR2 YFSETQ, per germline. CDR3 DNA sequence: TGCGCCAGCAGCTTGGACCCAGCGTTGTACGAGCAGTACTTC. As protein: CASSLDPALYEQYF.

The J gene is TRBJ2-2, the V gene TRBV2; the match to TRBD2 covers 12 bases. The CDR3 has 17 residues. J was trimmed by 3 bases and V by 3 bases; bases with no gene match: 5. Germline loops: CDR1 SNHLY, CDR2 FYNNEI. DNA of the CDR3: TGTGCCAGCAGTGACGCTAGCGGGAGGGTCGACACCGGGGAGCTGTTTTTT. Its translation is CASSDASGRVDTGELFF.

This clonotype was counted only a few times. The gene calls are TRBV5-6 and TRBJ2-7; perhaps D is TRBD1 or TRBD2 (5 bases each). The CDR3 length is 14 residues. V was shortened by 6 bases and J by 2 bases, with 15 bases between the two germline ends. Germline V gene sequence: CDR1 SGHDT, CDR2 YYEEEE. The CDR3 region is CASTKRDGAYEQYF. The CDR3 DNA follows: TGTGCCAGCACCAAACGGGACGGAGCCTACGAGCAGTACTTC.

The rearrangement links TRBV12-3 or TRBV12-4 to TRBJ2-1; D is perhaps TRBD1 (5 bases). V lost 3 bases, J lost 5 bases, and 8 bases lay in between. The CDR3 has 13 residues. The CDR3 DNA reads TGTGCCAGCAGTTTCGGCAGGGACAATGAGCAGTTCTTC. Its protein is CASSFGRDNEQFF.

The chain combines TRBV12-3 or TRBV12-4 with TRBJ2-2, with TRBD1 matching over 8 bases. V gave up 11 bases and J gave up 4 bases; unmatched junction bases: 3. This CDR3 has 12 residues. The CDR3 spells CADRGGTGELFF. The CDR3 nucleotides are TGTGCCGACAGGGGTGGCACCGGGGAGCTGTTTTTT.

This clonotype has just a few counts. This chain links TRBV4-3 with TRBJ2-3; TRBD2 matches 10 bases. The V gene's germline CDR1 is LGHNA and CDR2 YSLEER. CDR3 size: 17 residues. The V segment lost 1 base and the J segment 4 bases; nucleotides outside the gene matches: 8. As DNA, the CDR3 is TGCGCCAGCAGCCAAGGCCTAGCGGGAGTGGGCGCAGATACGCAGTATTTT. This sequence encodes CASSQGLAGVGADTQYF.

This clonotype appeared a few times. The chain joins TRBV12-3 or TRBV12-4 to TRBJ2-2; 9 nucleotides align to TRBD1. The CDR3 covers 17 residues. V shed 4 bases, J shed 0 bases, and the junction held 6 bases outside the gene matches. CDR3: CASSSDRGVANTGELFF. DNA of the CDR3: TGTGCCAGCAGTTCTGACAGGGGGGTCGCGAACACCGGGGAGCTGTTTTTT.

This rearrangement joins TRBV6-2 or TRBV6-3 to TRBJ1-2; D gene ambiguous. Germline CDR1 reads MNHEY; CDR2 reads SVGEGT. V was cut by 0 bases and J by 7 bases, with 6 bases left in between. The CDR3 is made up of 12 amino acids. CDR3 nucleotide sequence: TGTGCCAGCAGTTACTCGAGACTTGGCTACACCTTC. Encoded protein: CASSYSRLGYTF.

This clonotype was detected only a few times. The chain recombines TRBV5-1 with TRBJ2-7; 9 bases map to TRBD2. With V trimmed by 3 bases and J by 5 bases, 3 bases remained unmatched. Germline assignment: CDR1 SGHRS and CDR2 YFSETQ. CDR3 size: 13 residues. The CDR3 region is CASSSGTSNEQYF. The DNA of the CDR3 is TGCGCCAGCAGCTCCGGGACTAGCAACGAGCAGTACTTC.

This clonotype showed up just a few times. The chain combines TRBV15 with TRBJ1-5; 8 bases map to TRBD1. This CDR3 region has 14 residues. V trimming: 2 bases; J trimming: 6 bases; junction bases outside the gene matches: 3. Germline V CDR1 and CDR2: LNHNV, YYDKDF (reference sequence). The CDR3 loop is CATSRQGAVQPQHF. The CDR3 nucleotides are TGTGCCACCAGCAGACAGGGGGCGGTTCAGCCCCAGCATTTT.

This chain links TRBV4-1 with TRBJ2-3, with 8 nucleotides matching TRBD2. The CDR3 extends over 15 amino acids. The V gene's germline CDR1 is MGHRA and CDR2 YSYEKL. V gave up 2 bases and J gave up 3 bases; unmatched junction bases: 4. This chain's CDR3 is CASSQSGLGTDTQYF. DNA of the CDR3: TGCGCCAGCAGCCAATCGGGACTAGGGACAGATACGCAGTATTTT.

CDR3 sequence reads: CASSLGGSYEAFF. The CDR3 nucleotides read TGCGCCAGCAGCCTAGGGGGTTCCTACGAAGCTTTCTTT. This chain uses TRBV5-1 with TRBJ1-1, with D possibly TRBD1 on 6 matching bases. V was cut by 4 bases and J by 8 bases, with 15 bases left in between. CDR3 length: 13 amino acids. CDR1 SGHRS and CDR2 YFSETQ come from the germline V gene.

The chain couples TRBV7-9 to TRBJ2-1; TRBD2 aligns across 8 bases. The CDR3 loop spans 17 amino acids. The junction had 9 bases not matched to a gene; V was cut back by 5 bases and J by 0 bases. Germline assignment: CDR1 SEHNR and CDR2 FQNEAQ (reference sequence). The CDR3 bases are TGTGCCAGCAGCCTAGGGCTAGCGGGCCTCTCCTACAATGAGCAGTTCTTC. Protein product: CASSLGLAGLSYNEQFF.

CDR3 DNA sequence: TGCGCCAGCAGCTTGTGGTCAGCGTCCTTACGGGGGTACTTC. This sequence encodes CASSLWSASLRGYF. The gene calls are TRBV5-1 and TRBJ2-7, with a tentative D call TRBD2 (5 bases). Germline CDR1 reads SGHRS; CDR2 reads YFSETQ. V lost 1 base, J lost 12 bases, and 20 bases lay in between. This CDR3 has 14 amino acids.

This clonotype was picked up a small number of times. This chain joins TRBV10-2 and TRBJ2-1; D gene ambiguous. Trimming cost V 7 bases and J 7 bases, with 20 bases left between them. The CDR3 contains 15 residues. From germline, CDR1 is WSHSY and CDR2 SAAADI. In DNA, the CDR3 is TGCGCCAGCACCCGGTTGGCAGGCCTCAGTAATGAGCAGTTCTTC. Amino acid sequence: CASTRLAGLSNEQFF.

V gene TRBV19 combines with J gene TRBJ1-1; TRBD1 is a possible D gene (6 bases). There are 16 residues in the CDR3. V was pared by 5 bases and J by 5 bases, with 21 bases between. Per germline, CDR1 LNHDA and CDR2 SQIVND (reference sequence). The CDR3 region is CASSRKGRGRGTEAFF. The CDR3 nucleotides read TGTGCCAGTAGTCGGAAAGGCAGGGGCCGTGGGACTGAAGCTTTCTTT.

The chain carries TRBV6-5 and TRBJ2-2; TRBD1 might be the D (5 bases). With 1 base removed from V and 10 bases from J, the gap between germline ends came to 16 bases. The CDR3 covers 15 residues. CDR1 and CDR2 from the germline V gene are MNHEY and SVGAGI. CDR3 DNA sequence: TGTGCCAGCAGTTACTTCATACGACAGCATCTGGAGCTGTTTTTT. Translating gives CASSYFIRQHLELFF.

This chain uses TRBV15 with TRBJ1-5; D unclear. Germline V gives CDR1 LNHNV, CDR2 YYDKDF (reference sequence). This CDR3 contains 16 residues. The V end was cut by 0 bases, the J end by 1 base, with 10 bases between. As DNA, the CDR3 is TGTGCCACCAGCAGAGACCTGGGCTTGAGCAATCAGCCCCAGCATTTT. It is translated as CATSRDLGLSNQPQHF.

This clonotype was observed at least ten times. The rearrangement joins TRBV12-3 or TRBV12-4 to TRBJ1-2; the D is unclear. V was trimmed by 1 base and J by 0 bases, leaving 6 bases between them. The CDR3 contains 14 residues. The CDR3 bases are TGTGCCAGCAGTTTAGGGGGTACTAACTATGGCTACACCTTC. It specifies CASSLGGTNYGYTF.

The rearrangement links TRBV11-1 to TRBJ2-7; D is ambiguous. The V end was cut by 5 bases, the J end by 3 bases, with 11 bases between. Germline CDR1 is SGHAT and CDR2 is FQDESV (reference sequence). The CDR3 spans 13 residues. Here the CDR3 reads CASSPLVSYEQYF. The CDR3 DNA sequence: TGTGCCAGCAGCCCCCTCGTCAGCTACGAGCAGTACTTC.

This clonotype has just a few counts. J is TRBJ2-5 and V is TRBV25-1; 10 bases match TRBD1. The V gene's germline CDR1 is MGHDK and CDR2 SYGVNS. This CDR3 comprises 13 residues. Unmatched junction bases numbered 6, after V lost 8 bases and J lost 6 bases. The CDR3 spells CASEGQGWKTQYF. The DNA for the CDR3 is TGTGCCAGCGAGGGACAGGGGTGGAAGACCCAGTACTTC. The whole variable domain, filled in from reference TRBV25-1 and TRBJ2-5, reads EADIYQTPRYLVIGTGKKITLECSQTMGHDKMYWYQQDPGMELHLIHYSYGVNSTEKGDLSSESTVSRIRTEHFPLTLESARPSHTSQYLCASEGQGWKTQYFGPGTRLLVL.

Here the CDR3 DNA reads TGTGCCATCAGTGAGTCGGGGGAGAACAATGAGCAGTTCTTC. This sequence encodes CAISESGENNEQFF. The V gene is TRBV10-3, the J gene TRBJ2-1; tentatively, D is TRBD1 or TRBD2 (5 bases each). CDR3 length equals 14 residues. Trimming took off 0 bases at V and 5 bases at J, with 8 bases between the two ends. Germline-derived CDR1 and CDR2 are ENHRY and SYGVKD.

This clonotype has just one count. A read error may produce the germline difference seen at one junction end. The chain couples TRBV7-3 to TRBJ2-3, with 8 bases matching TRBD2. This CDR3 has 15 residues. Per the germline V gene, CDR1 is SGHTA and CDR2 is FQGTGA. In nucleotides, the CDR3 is TGTGCCAGCAGCTTATTCGGGGGGGCGGAAGATACGCATTATTTT. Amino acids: CASSLFGGAEDTHYF.

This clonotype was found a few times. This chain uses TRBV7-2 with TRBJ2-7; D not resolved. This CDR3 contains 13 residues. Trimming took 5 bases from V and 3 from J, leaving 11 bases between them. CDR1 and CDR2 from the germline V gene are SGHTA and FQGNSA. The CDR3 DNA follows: TGTGCCAGCAGCCCCGCGGTGGTCTACGAGCAGTACTTC. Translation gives CASSPAVVYEQYF.

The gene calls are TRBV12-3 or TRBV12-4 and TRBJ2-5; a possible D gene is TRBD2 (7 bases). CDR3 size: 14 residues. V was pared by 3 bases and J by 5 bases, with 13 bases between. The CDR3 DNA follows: TGTGCCAGCAGTTTGGCGGGGGCGGGGGAGACCCAGTACTTC. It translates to CASSLAGAGETQYF.